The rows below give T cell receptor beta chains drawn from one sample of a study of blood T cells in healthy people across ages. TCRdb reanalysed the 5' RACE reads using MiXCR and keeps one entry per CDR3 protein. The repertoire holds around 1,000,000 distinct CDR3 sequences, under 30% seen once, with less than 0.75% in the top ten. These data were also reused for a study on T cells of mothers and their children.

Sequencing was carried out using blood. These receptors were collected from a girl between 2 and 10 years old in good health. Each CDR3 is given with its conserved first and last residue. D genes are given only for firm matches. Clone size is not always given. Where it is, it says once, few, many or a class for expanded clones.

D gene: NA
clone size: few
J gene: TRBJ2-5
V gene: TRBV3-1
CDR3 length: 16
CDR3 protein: CASSRTDTGRPFGQYF
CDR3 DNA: TGTGCCAGCAGCCGGACCGATACCGGCAGGCCTTTCGGGCAGTACTTC

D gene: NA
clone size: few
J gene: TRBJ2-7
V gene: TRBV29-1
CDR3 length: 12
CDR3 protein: CSVEIATYEQYF
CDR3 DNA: TGCAGCGTTGAAATAGCGACCTACGAGCAGTACTTC

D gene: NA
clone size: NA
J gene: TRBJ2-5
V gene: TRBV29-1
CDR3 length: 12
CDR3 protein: CSVLSGAETQYF
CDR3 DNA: TGCAGCGTCCTCAGTGGGGCTGAGACCCAGTACTTC

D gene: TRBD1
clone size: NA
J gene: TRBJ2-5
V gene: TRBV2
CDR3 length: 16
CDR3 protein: CASSEVRTGLQETQYF
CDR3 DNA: TGTGCCAGCAGTGAAGTGCGGACAGGCCTCCAAGAGACCCAGTACTTC

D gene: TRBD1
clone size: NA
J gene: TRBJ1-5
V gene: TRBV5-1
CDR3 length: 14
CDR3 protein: CASSSTGAQEPQHF
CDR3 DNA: TGCGCCAGCAGCTCCACAGGGGCACAGGAACCCCAGCATTTT

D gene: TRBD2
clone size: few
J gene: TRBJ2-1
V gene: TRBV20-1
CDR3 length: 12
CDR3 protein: CSATTSGNEQFF
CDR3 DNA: TGCAGTGCAACGACTAGCGGCAATGAGCAGTTCTTC

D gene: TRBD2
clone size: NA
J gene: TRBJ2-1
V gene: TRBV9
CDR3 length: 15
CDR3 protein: CASSASGGAHNEQFF
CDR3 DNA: TGTGCCAGCAGCGCTAGCGGGGGGGCCCACAATGAGCAGTTCTTC

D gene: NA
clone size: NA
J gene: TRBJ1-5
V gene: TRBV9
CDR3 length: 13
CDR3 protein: CASSVSENQPQHF
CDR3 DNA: TGTGCCAGCAGCGTATCTGAGAATCAGCCCCAGCATTTT

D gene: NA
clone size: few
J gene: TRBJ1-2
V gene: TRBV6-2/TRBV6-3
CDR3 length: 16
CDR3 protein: CASSYLPRAGDYGYTF
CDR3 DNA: TGTGCCAGCAGTTACCTACCCCGGGCAGGGGACTATGGCTACACCTTC

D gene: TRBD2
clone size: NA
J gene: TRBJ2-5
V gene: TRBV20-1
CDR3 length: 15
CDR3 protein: CSASPSGRKGETQYF
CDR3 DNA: TGCAGTGCGTCTCCTAGCGGGAGGAAGGGGGAGACCCAGTACTTC

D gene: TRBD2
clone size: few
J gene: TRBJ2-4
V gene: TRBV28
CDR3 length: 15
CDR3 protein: CASRSSSRGDDIQYF
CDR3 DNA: TGTGCCAGCAGGTCTAGCTCCCGGGGGGACGACATTCAGTACTTC

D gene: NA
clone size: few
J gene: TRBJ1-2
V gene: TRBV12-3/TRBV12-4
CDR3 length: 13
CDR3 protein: CASRGAGGYGYTF
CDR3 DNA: TGTGCCAGCAGGGGGGCCGGGGGATATGGCTACACCTTC

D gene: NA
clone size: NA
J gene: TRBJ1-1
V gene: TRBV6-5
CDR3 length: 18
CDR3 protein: CASSYLNGRDIMNTEAFF
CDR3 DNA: TGTGCCAGCAGTTACCTAAACGGTCGGGATATAATGAACACTGAAGCTTTCTTT

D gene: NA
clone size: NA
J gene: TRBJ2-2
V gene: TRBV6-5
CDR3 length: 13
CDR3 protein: CASRQVNTGELFF
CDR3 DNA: TGTGCCAGCAGACAGGTGAACACCGGGGAGCTGTTTTTT

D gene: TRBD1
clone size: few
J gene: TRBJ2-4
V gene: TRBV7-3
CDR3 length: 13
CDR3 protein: CASSFIGQGAKYF
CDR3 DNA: TGTGCCAGCAGCTTCATTGGACAGGGGGCGAAGTACTTC

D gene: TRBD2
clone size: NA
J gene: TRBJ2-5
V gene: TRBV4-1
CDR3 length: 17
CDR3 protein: CASSPSGAGGRQETQYF
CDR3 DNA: TGCGCCAGCAGCCCCTCGGGAGCGGGAGGCCGCCAAGAGACCCAGTACTTC

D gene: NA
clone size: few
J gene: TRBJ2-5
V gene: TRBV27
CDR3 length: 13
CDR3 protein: CASTGGLKETQYF
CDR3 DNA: TGTGCCAGCACCGGGGGACTGAAGGAGACCCAGTACTTC

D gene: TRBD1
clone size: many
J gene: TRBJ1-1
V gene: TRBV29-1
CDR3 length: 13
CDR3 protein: CSYTGVRHTEAFF
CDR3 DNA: TGCAGTTATACAGGGGTCCGTCACACTGAAGCTTTCTTT

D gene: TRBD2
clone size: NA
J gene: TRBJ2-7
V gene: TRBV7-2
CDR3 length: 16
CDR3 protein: CASSPRLAGTFYEQYF
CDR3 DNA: TGTGCCAGCAGCCCAAGACTAGCGGGGACATTCTACGAGCAGTACTTC

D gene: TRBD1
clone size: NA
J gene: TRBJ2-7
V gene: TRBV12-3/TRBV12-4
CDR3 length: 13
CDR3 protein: CASRPQGANEQYF
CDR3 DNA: TGTGCCAGCAGGCCTCAGGGGGCCAACGAGCAGTACTTC

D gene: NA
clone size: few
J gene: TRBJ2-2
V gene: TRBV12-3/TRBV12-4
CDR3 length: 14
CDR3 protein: CASSLGSGAGELFF
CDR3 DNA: TGTGCCAGCAGTTTAGGGTCTGGGGCAGGGGAGCTGTTTTTT

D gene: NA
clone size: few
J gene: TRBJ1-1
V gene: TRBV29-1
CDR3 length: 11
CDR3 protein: CSVAGVTEAFF
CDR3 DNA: TGCAGCGTTGCGGGGGTTACTGAAGCTTTCTTT

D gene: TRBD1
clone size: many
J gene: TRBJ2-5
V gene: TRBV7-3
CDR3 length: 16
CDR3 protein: CASSFIFGQGSETQYF
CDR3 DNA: TGTGCCAGCAGCTTCATATTCGGACAGGGGTCGGAGACCCAGTACTTC

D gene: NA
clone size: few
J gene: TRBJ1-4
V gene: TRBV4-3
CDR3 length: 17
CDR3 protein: CASSQSIVGKANEKLFF
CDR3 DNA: TGCGCCAGCAGCCAGTCGATTGTAGGAAAAGCTAATGAAAAACTGTTTTTT

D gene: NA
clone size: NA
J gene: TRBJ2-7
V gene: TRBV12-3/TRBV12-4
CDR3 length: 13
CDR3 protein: CASSFGVFYEQYF
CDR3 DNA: TGTGCCAGCAGTTTTGGCGTGTTTTACGAGCAGTACTTC

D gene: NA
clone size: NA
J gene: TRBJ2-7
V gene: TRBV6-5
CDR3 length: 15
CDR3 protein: CASSQDGAVSYEQYF
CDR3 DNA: TGTGCCAGCAGCCAAGACGGCGCCGTCTCCTACGAGCAGTACTTC

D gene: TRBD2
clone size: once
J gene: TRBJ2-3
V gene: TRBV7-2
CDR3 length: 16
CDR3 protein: CASSLSARGATDTQYF
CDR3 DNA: TGTGCCAGCAGCCTCTCGGCGCGGGGGGCAACAGATACGCAGTATTTT

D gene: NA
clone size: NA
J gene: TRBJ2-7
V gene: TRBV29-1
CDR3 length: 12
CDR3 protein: CSVVGFSYEQYF
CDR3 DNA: TGCAGCGTTGTTGGTTTCTCCTACGAGCAGTACTTC

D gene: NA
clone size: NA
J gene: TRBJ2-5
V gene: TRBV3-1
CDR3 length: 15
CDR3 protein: CASSQMSSGQETQYF
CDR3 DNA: TGTGCCAGCAGCCAAATGTCGAGCGGACAAGAGACCCAGTACTTC

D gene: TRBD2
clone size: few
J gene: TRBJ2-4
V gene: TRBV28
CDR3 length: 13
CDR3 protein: CASSPQTGTSLNF
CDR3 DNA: TGTGCCAGCAGTCCTCAAACCGGGACTAGCCTGAACTTC

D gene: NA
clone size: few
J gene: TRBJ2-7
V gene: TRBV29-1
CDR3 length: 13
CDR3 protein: CSVVRQGSYEQYF
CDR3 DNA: TGCAGCGTTGTTCGGCAGGGGAGTTACGAGCAGTACTTC

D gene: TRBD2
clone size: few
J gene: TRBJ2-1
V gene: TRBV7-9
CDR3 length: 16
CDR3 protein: CASSAQLASGENEQFF
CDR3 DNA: TGTGCCAGCAGCGCCCAGCTAGCTAGCGGGGAAAATGAGCAGTTCTTC

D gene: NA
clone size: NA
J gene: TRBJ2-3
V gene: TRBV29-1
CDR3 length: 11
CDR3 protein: CSVVKSHTQYF
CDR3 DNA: TGCAGCGTTGTAAAGAGTCATACGCAGTATTTT

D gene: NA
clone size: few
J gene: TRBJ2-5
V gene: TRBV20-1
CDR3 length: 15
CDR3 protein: CSARAPGLLQETQYF
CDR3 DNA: TGCAGTGCTAGAGCCCCGGGCCTACTACAAGAGACCCAGTACTTC

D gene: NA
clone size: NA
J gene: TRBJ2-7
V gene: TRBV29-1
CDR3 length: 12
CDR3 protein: CSVVTERYEQYF
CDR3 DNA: TGCAGCGTTGTAACAGAGCGTTACGAGCAGTACTTC

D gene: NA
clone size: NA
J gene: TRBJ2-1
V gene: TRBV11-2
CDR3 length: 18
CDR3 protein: CASSSPFSRGPRGNEQFF
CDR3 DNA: TGTGCCAGCAGCTCCCCTTTCAGCCGGGGGCCAAGGGGGAATGAGCAGTTCTTC

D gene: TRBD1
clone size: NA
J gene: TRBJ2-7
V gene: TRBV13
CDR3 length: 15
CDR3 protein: CASSEGQGDWGEQYF
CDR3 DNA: TGTGCCAGCAGCGAGGGACAGGGGGATTGGGGCGAGCAGTACTTC

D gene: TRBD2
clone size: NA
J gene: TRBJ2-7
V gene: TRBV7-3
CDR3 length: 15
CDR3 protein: CASSPNGGSSYEQYF
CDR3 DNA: TGTGCCAGCAGCCCAAACGGCGGGAGCTCCTACGAGCAGTACTTC

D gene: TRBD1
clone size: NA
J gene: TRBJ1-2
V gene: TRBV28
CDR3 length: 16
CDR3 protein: CASSLGQGGQIWGYTF
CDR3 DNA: TGTGCCAGCAGTTTGGGACAGGGCGGCCAAATTTGGGGCTACACCTTC

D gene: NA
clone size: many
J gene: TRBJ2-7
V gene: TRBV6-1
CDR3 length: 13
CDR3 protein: CASSRDGTYEQYF
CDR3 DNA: TGTGCCAGCAGTCGGGACGGAACCTACGAGCAGTACTTC

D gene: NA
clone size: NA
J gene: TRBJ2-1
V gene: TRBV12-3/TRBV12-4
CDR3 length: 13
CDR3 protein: CASSPGRFGEQFF
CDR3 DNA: TGTGCCAGCAGCCCCGGGCGGTTTGGGGAGCAGTTCTTC

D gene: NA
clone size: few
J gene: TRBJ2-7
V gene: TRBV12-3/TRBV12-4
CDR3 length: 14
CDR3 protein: CASSRDSHYFEQYF
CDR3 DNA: TGTGCCAGCAGTCGAGACAGCCACTACTTTGAGCAGTACTTC

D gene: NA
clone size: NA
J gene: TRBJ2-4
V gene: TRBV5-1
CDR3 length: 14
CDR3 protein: CASSLGTGGGIQYF
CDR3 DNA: TGCGCCAGCAGCTTGGGGACCGGAGGTGGCATTCAGTACTTC

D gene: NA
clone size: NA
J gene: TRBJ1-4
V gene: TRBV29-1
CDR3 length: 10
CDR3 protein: CSVERDKLFF
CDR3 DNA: TGCAGCGTTGAAAGGGACAAACTGTTTTTT

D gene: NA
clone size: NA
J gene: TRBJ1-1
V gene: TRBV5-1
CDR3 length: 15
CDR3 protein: CASSPGVVLGTEAFF
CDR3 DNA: TGCGCCAGCAGCCCCGGCGTGGTGCTAGGGACTGAAGCTTTCTTT

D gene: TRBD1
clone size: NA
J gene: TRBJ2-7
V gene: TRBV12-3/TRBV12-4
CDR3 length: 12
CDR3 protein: CASRVAGGGQYF
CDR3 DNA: TGTGCCAGCAGGGTGGCAGGGGGCGGGCAGTACTTC

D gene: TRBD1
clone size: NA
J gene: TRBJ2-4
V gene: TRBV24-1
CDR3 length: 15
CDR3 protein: CATSSTGWAKNIQYF
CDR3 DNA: TGTGCCACCAGTTCGACAGGGTGGGCCAAAAACATTCAGTACTTC

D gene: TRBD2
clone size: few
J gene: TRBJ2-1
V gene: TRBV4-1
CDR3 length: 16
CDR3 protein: CASSHPLAGGYNEQFF
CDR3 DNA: TGCGCCAGCAGCCACCCCCTAGCGGGAGGCTACAATGAGCAGTTCTTC

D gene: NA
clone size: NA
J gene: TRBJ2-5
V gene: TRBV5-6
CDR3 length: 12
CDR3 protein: CASGGYGETQYF
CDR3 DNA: TGTGCCAGCGGGGGCTACGGGGAGACCCAGTACTTC

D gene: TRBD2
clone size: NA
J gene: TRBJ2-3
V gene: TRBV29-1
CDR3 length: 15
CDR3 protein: CSVARREGFSDTQYF
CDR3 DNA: TGCAGCGTTGCCCGGCGGGAGGGGTTTTCAGATACGCAGTATTTT

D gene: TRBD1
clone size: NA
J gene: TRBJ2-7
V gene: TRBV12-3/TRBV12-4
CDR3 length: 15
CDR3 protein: CASSTTGGDPYEQYF
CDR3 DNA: TGTGCCAGCAGTACTACAGGGGGAGACCCCTACGAGCAGTACTTC

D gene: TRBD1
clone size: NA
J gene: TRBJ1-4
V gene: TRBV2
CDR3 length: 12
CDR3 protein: CATRTGIDKLFF
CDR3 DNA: TGTGCCACCAGGACAGGGATCGACAAACTGTTTTTT

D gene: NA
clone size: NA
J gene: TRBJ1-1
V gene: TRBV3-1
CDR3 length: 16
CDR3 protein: CASSRRVRTPETEAFF
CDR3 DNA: TGTGCCAGCAGCCGCCGGGTCCGGACTCCAGAAACTGAAGCTTTCTTT